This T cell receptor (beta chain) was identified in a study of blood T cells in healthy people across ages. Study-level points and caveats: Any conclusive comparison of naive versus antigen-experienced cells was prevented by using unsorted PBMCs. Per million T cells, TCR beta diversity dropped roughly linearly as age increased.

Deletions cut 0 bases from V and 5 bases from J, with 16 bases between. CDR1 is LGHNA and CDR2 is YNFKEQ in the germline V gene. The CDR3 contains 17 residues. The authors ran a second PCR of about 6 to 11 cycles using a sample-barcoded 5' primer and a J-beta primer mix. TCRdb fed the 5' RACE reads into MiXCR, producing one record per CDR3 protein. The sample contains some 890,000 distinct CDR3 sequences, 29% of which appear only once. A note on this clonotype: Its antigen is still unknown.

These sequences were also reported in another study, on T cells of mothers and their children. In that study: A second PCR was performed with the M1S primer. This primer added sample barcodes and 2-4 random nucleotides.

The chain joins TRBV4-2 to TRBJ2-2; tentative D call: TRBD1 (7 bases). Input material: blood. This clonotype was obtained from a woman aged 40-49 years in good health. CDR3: CASSQDRRGENTGELFF. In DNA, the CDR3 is TGTGCCAGCAGCCAAGATCGCAGGGGGGAGAATACCGGGGAGCTGTTTTTT.